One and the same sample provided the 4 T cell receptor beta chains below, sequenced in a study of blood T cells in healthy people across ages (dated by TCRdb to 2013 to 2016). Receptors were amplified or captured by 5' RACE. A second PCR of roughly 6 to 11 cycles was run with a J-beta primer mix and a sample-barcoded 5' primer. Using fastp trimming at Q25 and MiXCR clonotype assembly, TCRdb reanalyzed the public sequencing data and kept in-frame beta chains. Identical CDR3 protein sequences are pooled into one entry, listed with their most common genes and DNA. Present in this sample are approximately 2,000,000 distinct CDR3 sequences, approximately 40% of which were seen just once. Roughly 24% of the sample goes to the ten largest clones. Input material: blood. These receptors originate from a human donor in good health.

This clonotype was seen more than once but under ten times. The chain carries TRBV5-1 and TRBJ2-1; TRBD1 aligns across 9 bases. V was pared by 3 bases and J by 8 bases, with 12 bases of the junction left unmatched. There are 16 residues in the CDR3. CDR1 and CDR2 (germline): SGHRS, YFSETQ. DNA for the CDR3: TGCGCCAGCAGCTCCGGGACAGGGTTGGGGGTCGATGAGCAGTTCTTC. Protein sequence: CASSSGTGLGVDEQFF.

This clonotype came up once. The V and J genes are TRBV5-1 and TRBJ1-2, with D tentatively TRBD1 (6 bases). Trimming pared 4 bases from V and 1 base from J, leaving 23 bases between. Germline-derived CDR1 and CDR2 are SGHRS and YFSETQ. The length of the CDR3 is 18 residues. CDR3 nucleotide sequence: TGCGCCAGCAGCACCACCCGAGGGGGGGCAGGTGTTAACTATGGCTACACCTTC. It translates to CASSTTRGGAGVNYGYTF.

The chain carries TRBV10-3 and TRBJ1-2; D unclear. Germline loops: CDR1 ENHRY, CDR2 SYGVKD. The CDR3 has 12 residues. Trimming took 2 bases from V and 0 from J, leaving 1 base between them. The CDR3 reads CAISEPNYGYTF. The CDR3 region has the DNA TGTGCCATCAGTGAGCCTAACTATGGCTACACCTTC.

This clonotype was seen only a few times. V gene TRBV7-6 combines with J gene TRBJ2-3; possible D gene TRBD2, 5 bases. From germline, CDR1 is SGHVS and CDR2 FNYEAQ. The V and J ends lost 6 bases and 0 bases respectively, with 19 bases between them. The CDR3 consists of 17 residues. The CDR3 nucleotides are TGTGCCAGCAGACCGATCGCGGGTCTTGGTAGCACAGATACGCAGTATTTT. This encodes CASRPIAGLGSTDTQYF.